These T cell receptor beta chains were read from a single sample in a study of blood T cell repertoires in COVID-19. Assay used: immunoSEQ multiplex PCR; TCRdb lists only in-frame clones, some missing. The sample has a few hundred thousand clones; about nine tenths are singletons. The source material was peripheral blood. The receptors derive from a woman in her thirties or forties who had recovered from COVID-19. CDR3s include the opening cysteine and the closing phenylalanine or tryptophan. The D gene is left open where the match is weak. Clone size, where shown, is once, few, many, or a class for clones that have expanded.

D: -; size: -; V: TRBV30; J: TRBJ2-2; CDR3: CAWDGSSNTGELFF; DNA: TGTGCCTGGGACGGGAGTTCGAACACCGGGGAGCTGTTTTTT
D: -; size: -; V: TRBV9; J: TRBJ1-2; CDR3: CASSVVPDSNYGYTF; DNA: TGTGCCAGCAGCGTAGTACCGGACAGTAACTATGGCTACACCTTC
D: TRBD2; size: few; V: TRBV7-9; J: TRBJ2-3; CDR3: CASSLAPLAGTDTQYF; DNA: TGTGCCAGCAGCTTAGCACCGCTAGCGGGCACAGATACGCAGTATTTT
D: TRBD1; size: many; V: TRBV2; J: TRBJ1-2; CDR3: CASSELGGDDGYTF; DNA: TGTGCCAGCAGTGAATTAGGGGGCGATGATGGCTACACCTTC
D: TRBD2; size: -; V: TRBV27; J: TRBJ2-7; CDR3: CASSPSPAAGRYEQYF; DNA: TGTGCCAGCAGTCCCTCGCCAGCAGCGGGACGGTACGAGCAGTACTTC
D: -; size: -; V: TRBV10-3; J: TRBJ2-5; CDR3: CAISGVGEETQYF; DNA: TGTGCCATCAGTGGGGTTGGAGAAGAGACCCAGTACTTC
D: TRBD1; size: -; V: TRBV15; J: TRBJ1-2; CDR3: CATSRASDREGYTF; DNA: TGTGCCACCAGCAGAGCGTCTGACAGGGAGGGCTACACCTTC
D: TRBD1; size: -; V: TRBV30; J: TRBJ1-1; CDR3: CAWSANIGGRGGTEAFF; DNA: TGTGCCTGGAGTGCAAATATAGGGGGCAGGGGAGGAACTGAAGCTTTCTTT
D: TRBD2; size: -; V: TRBV15; J: TRBJ2-3; CDR3: CATSRGLAGITDTQYF; DNA: TGTGCCACCAGCAGAGGACTAGCGGGTATCACAGATACGCAGTATTTT
D: TRBD1; size: -; V: TRBV28; J: TRBJ1-6; CDR3: CASTLTGISYNSPLHF; DNA: TGTGCCAGCACCCTGACAGGGATCTCCTATAATTCACCCCTCCACTTT
D: -; size: -; V: TRBV30; J: TRBJ2-2; CDR3: CAWSWASHDTGELFF; DNA: TGTGCCTGGAGTTGGGCTAGCCACGACACCGGGGAGCTGTTTTTT
D: TRBD1; size: -; V: TRBV13; J: TRBJ2-7; CDR3: CASSFRDSSYEQYF; DNA: TGTGCCAGCAGCTTTCGGGACAGCTCCTACGAGCAGTACTTC
D: -; size: -; V: TRBV6-1; J: TRBJ1-5; CDR3: CASSEFPDRNPYSNQPQHF; DNA: TGTGCCAGCAGTGAATTTCCGGACAGAAATCCTTATAGCAATCAGCCCCAGCATTTT
D: TRBD1; size: -; V: TRBV11-2; J: TRBJ2-5; CDR3: CASSTGQDQETQYF; DNA: TGTGCCAGCAGCACGGGACAGGACCAAGAGACCCAGTACTTC
D: TRBD1; size: -; V: TRBV27; J: TRBJ2-1; CDR3: CAASRGSWNEQFF; DNA: TGTGCCGCCTCCAGGGGGTCGTGGAATGAGCAGTTCTTC
D: TRBD2; size: -; V: TRBV11-2; J: TRBJ2-7; CDR3: CASSLGLAGESSYEQYF; DNA: TGTGCCAGCAGCTTAGGGCTAGCGGGAGAGAGCTCCTACGAGCAGTACTTC